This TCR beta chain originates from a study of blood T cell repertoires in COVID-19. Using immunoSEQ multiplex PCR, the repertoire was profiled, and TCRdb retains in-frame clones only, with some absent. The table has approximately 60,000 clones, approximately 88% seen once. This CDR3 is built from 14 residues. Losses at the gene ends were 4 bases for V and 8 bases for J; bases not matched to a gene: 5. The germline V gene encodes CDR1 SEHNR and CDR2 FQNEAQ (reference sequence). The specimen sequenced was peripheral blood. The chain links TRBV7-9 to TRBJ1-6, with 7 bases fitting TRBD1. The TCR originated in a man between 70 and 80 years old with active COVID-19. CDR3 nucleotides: TGTGCCAGCAGCTCCCAGGGGGGAGATTCACCCCTCCACTTT. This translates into CASSSQGGDSPLHF.